This T cell receptor beta chain was found in a study of shared clonotypes between healthy human individuals. CDR1 is SGHAT, CDR2 FQNNGV, per germline. The V gene lost 1 base and the J gene lost 1 base, with 10 bases spanning the gap. CDR3 length equals 15 residues. General observations from the study: With a handful of donors compared, roughly 5% of naive CD4 clonotypes were shared. How much donors shared clonotypes was expected to be affected by sequencing depth.

The method was immunoSEQ multiplex PCR; TCRdb's version includes in-frame clones alone and lacks a portion of them. The repertoire holds roughly 1,500,000 clones, with approximately 98.5% as singletons. Comment on this clone: Its antigen is still unknown. The same CDR3 arises from other DNA sequences in this sample as well.

The sample taken for sequencing was naive CD4+ T cells sorted from blood. Subset: CD45RA+ positively selected. The gene calls are TRBV11-2 and TRBJ1-1, with a possible D match to TRBD1 (5 bases). The source is a man aged 25-45 years in good health. CDR3 nucleotide sequence: TGTGCCAGCAGCTTAGTCCGTCAGGGGAACACTGAAGCTTTCTTT. Translated, it gives CASSLVRQGNTEAFF.